Listed below are T cell receptor beta chains from one sample, sequenced in a study of identical twins. In TCRdb, the 5' RACE reads were re-called with MiXCR into one record per CDR3 protein. This sample carries around 500,000 distinct CDR3 sequences, 14% of them seen once, and the ten largest clones take around 0.57%. The same sample was also used in a study of yellow fever vaccine responses in identical twins.

Sequencing was performed on CD4+ T cells sorted from blood. Receptor source: a woman aged 18-30 years in good health. Both conserved end residues are part of each CDR3. Each record gives: D gene, V gene, J gene, clone size, CDR3 DNA, CDR3 protein. The D gene is left open where the match is weak. Expanded clones are given a class, and other clones once, few, many or no size at all.

-	TRBV28	TRBJ1-1	-	TGTGCCAGCAGTACCGGCGGGCTTGAAGCTTTCTTT	CASSTGGLEAFF
-	TRBV2	TRBJ2-3	few	TGTGCCAGCAGTGAAGTTACTACCGGAGATACGCAGTATTTT	CASSEVTTGDTQYF
-	TRBV20-1	TRBJ2-2	few	TGCAGTGCCCAAAAGGCCCCAGGGGACACCGGGGAGCTGTTTTTT	CSAQKAPGDTGELFF
-	TRBV4-2	TRBJ2-5	-	TGTGCCAGCAGCCAAGGTTTCTCCGGGACATCACAAGAGACCCAGTACTTC	CASSQGFSGTSQETQYF
TRBD2	TRBV7-3	TRBJ2-1	-	TGTGCCAGCAGCTTAAAGCGGGGGGATTACAATGAGCAGTTCTTC	CASSLKRGDYNEQFF
TRBD2	TRBV11-3	TRBJ2-1	few	TGTGCCAGCAGCTACCCGGGACTAGCGTCATGCAATGAGCAGTTCTTC	CASSYPGLASCNEQFF
TRBD2	TRBV7-8	TRBJ2-1	-	TGTGCCAGCAGCTTAAAAGGGGGACTAGCGAGCAATGAGCAGTTCTTC	CASSLKGGLASNEQFF
-	TRBV7-9	TRBJ1-1	-	TGTGCCAGCAGCTCTCCGGGAACCTTGAACACTGAAGCTTTCTTT	CASSSPGTLNTEAFF
TRBD1	TRBV20-1	TRBJ2-3	few	TGCAGTGCTAGAGGGACAGGGGGCACAGATACGCAGTATTTT	CSARGTGGTDTQYF
-	TRBV30	TRBJ1-5	once	TGTGCCTGGAGCGACAATAGCAATCAGCCCCAGCATTTT	CAWSDNSNQPQHF